The sequence of this T cell receptor (beta chain) was determined in a study of shared T cell receptors in the human thymus. V was clipped by 5 bases and J by 14 bases; unmatched bases: 8. The CDR3 is 14 amino acids. Germline values: CDR1 MDHEN, CDR2 SYDVKM. Profiled with immunoSEQ multiplex PCR; TCRdb holds only in-frame clones, not every one. Of under 700,000 clones in the sample, approximately 80% are singletons; the top ten hold 0.013%. These same data were also listed under a study on human thymus T cells. From that second work: Thymic material originated from resections removed in the course of corrective heart surgery. Across thymic and blood repertoires, the usage of V and J genes appeared to be biased.

The TCR comes from a boy younger than two with a congenital heart defect. Sequenced sample: thymocytes. The rearrangement uses TRBV28 and TRBJ2-1; the match to TRBD2 covers 14 bases. The CDR3 DNA reads TGTGCCAGCAGTAGACTAGCGGGAGGGCCCGTAGAGTTCTTC. This encodes CASSRLAGGPVEFF.